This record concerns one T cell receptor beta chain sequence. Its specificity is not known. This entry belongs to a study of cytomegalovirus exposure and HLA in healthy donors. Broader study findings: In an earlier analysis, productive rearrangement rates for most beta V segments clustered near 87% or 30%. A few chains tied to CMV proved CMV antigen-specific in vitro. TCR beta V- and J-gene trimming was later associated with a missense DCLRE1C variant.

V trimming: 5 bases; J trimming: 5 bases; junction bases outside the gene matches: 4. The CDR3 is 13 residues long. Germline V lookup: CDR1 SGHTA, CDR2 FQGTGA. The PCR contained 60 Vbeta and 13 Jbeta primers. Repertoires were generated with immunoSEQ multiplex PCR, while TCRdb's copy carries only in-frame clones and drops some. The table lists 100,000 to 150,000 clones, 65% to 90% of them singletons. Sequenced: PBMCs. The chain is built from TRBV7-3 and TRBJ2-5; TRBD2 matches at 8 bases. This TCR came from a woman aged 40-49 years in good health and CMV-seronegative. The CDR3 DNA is TGTGCCAGCAGCCGGGGGGGGAGTGAGACCCAGTACTTC. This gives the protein CASSRGGSETQYF.